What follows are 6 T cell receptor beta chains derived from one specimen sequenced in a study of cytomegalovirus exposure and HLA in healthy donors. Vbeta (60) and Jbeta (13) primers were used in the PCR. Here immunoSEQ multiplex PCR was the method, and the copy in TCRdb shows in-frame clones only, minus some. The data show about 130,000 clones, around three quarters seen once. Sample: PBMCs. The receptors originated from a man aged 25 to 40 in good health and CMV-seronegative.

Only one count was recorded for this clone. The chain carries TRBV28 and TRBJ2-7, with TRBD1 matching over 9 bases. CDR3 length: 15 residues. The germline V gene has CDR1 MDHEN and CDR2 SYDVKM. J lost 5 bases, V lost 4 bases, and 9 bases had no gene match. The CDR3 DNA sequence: TGTGCCAGCAGTTCATCCGGGACAGGGAGCCACGAGCAGTACTTC. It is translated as CASSSSGTGSHEQYF.

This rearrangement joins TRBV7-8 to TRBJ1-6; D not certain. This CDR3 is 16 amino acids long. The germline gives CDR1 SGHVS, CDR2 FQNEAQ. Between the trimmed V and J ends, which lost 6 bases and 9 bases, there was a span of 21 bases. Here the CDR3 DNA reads TGTGCCAGCAGAGACTCCTGGCTGAGGCCCTCTTCACCCCTCCACTTT. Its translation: CASRDSWLRPSSPLHF.

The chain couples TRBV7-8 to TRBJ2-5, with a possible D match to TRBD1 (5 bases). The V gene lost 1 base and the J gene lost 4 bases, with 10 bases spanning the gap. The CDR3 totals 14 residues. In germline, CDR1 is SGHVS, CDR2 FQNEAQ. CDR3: CASSLGAGRETQYF. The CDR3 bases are TGTGCCAGCAGCTTAGGGGCAGGGCGAGAGACCCAGTACTTC.

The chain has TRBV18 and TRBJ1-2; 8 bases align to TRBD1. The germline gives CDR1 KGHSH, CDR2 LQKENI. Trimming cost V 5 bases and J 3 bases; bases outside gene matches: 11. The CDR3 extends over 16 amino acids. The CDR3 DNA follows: TGTGCCAGCTCAGCGAATTACAGGGGGGATGACTATGGCTACACCTTC. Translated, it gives CASSANYRGDDYGYTF.

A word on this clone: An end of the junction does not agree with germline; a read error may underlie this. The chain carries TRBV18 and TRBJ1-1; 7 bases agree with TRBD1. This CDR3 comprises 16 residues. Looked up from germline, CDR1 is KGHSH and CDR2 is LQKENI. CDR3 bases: TGTGCCAGCTCACCAAACCGGGACAGCATGAACCCTGAAGCTTTCTTT. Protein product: CASSPNRDSMNPEAFF.

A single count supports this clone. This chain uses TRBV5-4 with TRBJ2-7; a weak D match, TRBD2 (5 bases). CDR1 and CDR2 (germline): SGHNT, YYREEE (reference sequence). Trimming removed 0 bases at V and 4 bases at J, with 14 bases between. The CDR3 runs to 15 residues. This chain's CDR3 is CASSLDLEGAYEQYF. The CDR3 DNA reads TGTGCCAGCAGCTTGGACTTAGAGGGAGCGTACGAGCAGTACTTC.